Shown below are 28 T cell receptor beta chains from a single sample sequenced in a study of blood T cells in healthy people across ages. Alongside a J-beta primer mix, a sample-barcoded 5' primer served in a second PCR lasting about 7 to 12 cycles. TCRdb re-called the 5' RACE reads through MiXCR, storing one row per CDR3 protein. The sample includes roughly 1.7 million distinct CDR3 sequences, roughly 32% of them seen just once. What was sequenced was blood. These TCRs come from a woman under 40 in good health.

This clonotype was detected only a few times. J is TRBJ2-5 and V is TRBV5-1; D is uncertain. CDR3 size: 13 residues. V was shortened by 4 bases and J by 5 bases, with 12 bases between the two germline ends. Per germline, CDR1 SGHRS and CDR2 YFSETQ. For the CDR3, the DNA is TGCGCCAGCAGCCCTGGTCCAACCGAGACCCAGTACTTC. This encodes CASSPGPTETQYF.

As concerns this clonotype: At one end the junction does not follow the germline gene, possibly because of a read error. The genes are TRBV29-1 and TRBJ2-1; TRBD2 might be the D (5 bases). The CDR3 covers 16 residues. Germline CDR1 is SQVTM and CDR2 is ANQGSEA. In DNA, the CDR3 is TGCAGCGTGCTCTCGTCCCCGGGAAGCTCCTACAACGAGCGGTTCTTC. Translated: CSVLSSPGSSYNERFF.

This clonotype showed up just a few times. This may come from a read error, since a much larger clone is one base off. V usage is TRBV27 and J usage is TRBJ1-2, with D possibly TRBD1 on 5 matching bases. This CDR3 region has 13 residues. CDR1 MNHEY and CDR2 SMNVEV come from the germline V gene (reference sequence). The CDR3 DNA reads as TGTGCCAGCGGTTTGAACAGGTTGCATGGCTACACCTTC. It translates to CASGLNRLHGYTF.

Worth noting for this clonotype: A much larger clone lies a single base off, so this may be a read error. J is TRBJ2-4 and V is TRBV6-6; D gene ambiguous. CDR3 length equals 12 residues. CDR1 is MNHNY, CDR2 SVGAGI, per germline (reference sequence). DNA for the CDR3: TGTGCCAGCAGGGCGGCACAAGACATTCGGTACTTC. Protein: CASRAAQDIRYF.

The rearrangement links TRBV3-1 to TRBJ2-3; possibly TRBD1 for D (5 bases). V gave up 0 bases and J gave up 4 bases, with 14 bases separating them. Germline CDR1 reads LGHDT; CDR2 reads YNNKEL (reference sequence). There are 16 residues in the CDR3. The CDR3 spells CASSQDRVGAPDTQYF. CDR3 DNA: TGTGCCAGCAGCCAAGATCGGGTAGGGGCCCCAGATACGCAGTATTTT.

In this sample, this clonotype turned up a few times. J is TRBJ2-1 and V is TRBV20-1, with TRBD2 matching 14 bases. The CDR3 is made up of 15 amino acids. Trimming took 1 base from V and 9 from J; bases not matched to a gene: 5. Germline V CDR1 and CDR2: DFQATT, SNEGSKA (reference sequence). CDR3 sequence reads: CSARVGTSGRGEQFF. The CDR3 nucleotides are TGCAGTGCTAGAGTTGGGACTAGCGGGAGAGGTGAGCAGTTCTTC.

This clonotype occurred a few times. This chain uses TRBV5-1 with TRBJ2-1; 7 bases fit TRBD1. CDR3 length: 15 residues. Germline-derived CDR1 and CDR2 are SGHRS and YFSETQ. V trimming: 3 bases; J trimming: 4 bases; junction bases outside the gene matches: 7. The CDR3 DNA is TGCGCCAGCAGCTCGAGGGGGCCCCCATACAATGAGCAGTTCTTC. Translating it yields CASSSRGPPYNEQFF.

This sequence joins TRBV11-2 and TRBJ1-4; D is perhaps TRBD1 (6 bases). Germline lookup yields CDR1 SGHAT and CDR2 FQNNGV. Trimming took 6 bases from V and 10 from J, leaving 15 bases between them. The CDR3 covers 13 residues. The CDR3 loop is CASRTRQVGKLFF. The CDR3 coding sequence is TGTGCCAGCAGGACACGACAGGTTGGAAAACTGTTTTTT.

The rearrangement links TRBV12-3 or TRBV12-4 to TRBJ2-5, with D possibly being TRBD1 (6 bases). The CDR3 consists of 14 residues. V lost 4 bases, J lost 5 bases, and 14 bases lay in between. In DNA, the CDR3 is TGTGCCAGCAGTTCCCGCAGGGGCGAGGAGACCCAGTACTTC. Its protein product is CASSSRRGEETQYF.

Note on this clonotype: The DNA is omitted, as the CDR3 cannot be located on it reliably, and the CDR3 follows TCRdb's listing. The J gene is TRBJ1-5, the V gene TRBV6-6; the table calls TRBD1, which could not be checked here. Both ends counted, the CDR3 spans 16 residues. Looked up from germline, CDR1 is MNHNY and CDR2 is SVGAGI (reference sequence). CDR3 amino acids: CASSYSSGQGNQPQHF.

This clonotype was detected only a few times. The chain employs TRBV12-3 or TRBV12-4 and TRBJ2-6; D gene ambiguous. Trimming stripped 3 bases from V and 0 bases from J, with 9 bases between. The CDR3 contains 16 residues. The CDR3 nucleotides are TGTGCCAGCAGTTTCGGCAGACGCTCTGGGGCCAACGTCCTGACTTTC. Encoded protein: CASSFGRRSGANVLTF.

The rearrangement uses TRBV27 and TRBJ1-4, with D possibly matching TRBD1 (5 bases). Trimming removed 4 bases from V and 7 bases from J, with 13 bases in between. The CDR3 has 14 residues. Germline V gene sequence: CDR1 MNHEY, CDR2 SMNVEV (reference sequence). In DNA form, the CDR3 reads TGTGCCAGCAGTTCATTGGCCGGGACTGAAAAACTGTTTTTT. Encoded protein: CASSSLAGTEKLFF.

This chain links TRBV7-9 with TRBJ2-1; 9 nucleotides match TRBD2. TRBJ2-7 explains the end of the DNA better; the J call may be wrong. CDR3 length: 14 residues. CDR1 SEHNR and CDR2 FQNEAQ come from the germline V gene (reference sequence). For the CDR3, the DNA is TGTGCCAGCAGCTTTAGCGGGAGCTCTAACGAGCAGTACTTC. This sequence encodes CASSFSGSSNEQYF.

This chain joins TRBV27 and TRBJ2-1; D not certain. The CDR3 consists of 14 residues. The V end lost 5 bases, the J end lost 2 bases, and 10 bases lay between the germline ends. The germline gives CDR1 MNHEY, CDR2 SMNVEV (reference sequence). The CDR3 DNA is TGTGCCAGCAGTCCCGACCCCACCTACAATGAGCAGTTCTTC. Protein product: CASSPDPTYNEQFF.

The gene calls are TRBV7-9 and TRBJ1-1; D possibly corresponds to TRBD1 (6 bases). Germline loops: CDR1 SEHNR, CDR2 FQNEAQ (reference sequence). The CDR3 covers 15 residues. Trimming removed 5 bases from V and 6 bases from J, with 19 bases in between. The CDR3 DNA reads TGTGCCAGCAGCCACTACGACAGGCGGGAGGCTGAAGCTTTCTTT. This translates into CASSHYDRREAEAFF. The full variable domain, rest sourced from reference TRBV7-9 and TRBJ1-1, is DTGVSQNPRHKITKRGQNVTFRCDPISEHNRLYWYRQTLGQGPEFLTYFQNEAQLEKSRLLSDRFSAERPKGSFSTLEIQRTEQGDSAMYLCASSHYDRREAEAFFGQGTRLTVV.

In its sample, this clonotype was seen a few times. This chain uses TRBV29-1 with TRBJ1-4; D might be TRBD1 (6 bases). V was clipped by 4 bases and J by 8 bases, with 11 bases between them. Germline V gives CDR1 SQVTM, CDR2 ANQGSEA. This CDR3 has 12 residues. CDR3: CSVGRGSEKLFF. Written as DNA, the CDR3 is TGCAGCGTTGGCAGGGGAAGCGAAAAACTGTTTTTT.

In DNA, the CDR3 is TGTGCCAGCAGCTTAACGACAGGGTCTACTGCTGGGGCCAACGTCCTGACTTTC. Translating it yields CASSLTTGSTAGANVLTF. The V call is TRBV5-5, the J call TRBJ2-6; 7 bases are a match to TRBD1. Germline V gene sequence: CDR1 SGHKS, CDR2 YYEKEE (reference sequence). V dropped 2 bases and J dropped 2; count of bases not matched to a gene: 10. The CDR3 has 18 amino acids.

This clonotype was counted a few times. V usage is TRBV7-2 and J usage is TRBJ1-2; TRBD1 agrees at 9 bases. CDR3 length equals 15 residues. Germline CDR1 SGHTA, CDR2 FQGNSA. With V trimmed by 4 bases and J by 8 bases, 11 bases remained unmatched. CDR3 protein: CASSSQGALTGGYTF. The CDR3 nucleotides are TGTGCCAGCAGCTCACAGGGGGCGCTTACGGGGGGCTACACCTTC.

This clonotype occurred a few times. This rearrangement joins TRBV5-6 to TRBJ2-5, with D perhaps matching TRBD1 (6 bases). There are 14 residues in the CDR3. Trimming removed 4 bases at V and 2 bases at J, with 12 bases between. Germline values: CDR1 SGHDT, CDR2 YYEEEE. The CDR3 loop reads CASSPMDRQETQYF. The CDR3 DNA follows: TGTGCCAGCAGCCCAATGGACAGACAAGAGACCCAGTACTTC.

V and J are TRBV4-2 and TRBJ2-5; 7 nucleotides match TRBD1. The germline V gene encodes CDR1 LGHNA and CDR2 YNFKEQ. The CDR3 sequence is 17 residues long. Unmatched junction bases numbered 10, after V lost 2 bases and J lost 1 base. CDR3 in amino acids: CASSQPLQGTTQETQYF. The CDR3 DNA reads as TGTGCCAGCAGCCAACCTCTACAGGGGACGACCCAAGAGACCCAGTACTTC.

The chain has TRBV5-6 and TRBJ1-1; D call uncertain. This CDR3 region has 16 residues. V gave up 4 bases and J gave up 5 bases, with 21 bases separating them. Germline loops: CDR1 SGHDT, CDR2 YYEEEE. CDR3 protein: CASSPSVQRWGTEAFF. In nucleotides, the CDR3 is TGTGCCAGCAGCCCTTCAGTCCAAAGGTGGGGAACTGAAGCTTTCTTT.

This clonotype appeared many times. The V call is TRBV5-1, the J call TRBJ2-7; either TRBD1 or TRBD2 may fit D (5 bases each). Germline CDR1 reads SGHRS; CDR2 reads YFSETQ. The ends were cut back, 4 bases at V and 0 bases at J, with 11 bases in the middle. There are 14 residues in the CDR3. The CDR3: CASSGGTVSYEQYF. DNA of the CDR3: TGCGCCAGCAGCGGTGGGACGGTCTCCTACGAGCAGTACTTC. Full variable domain (remainder filled in from reference TRBV5-1 and TRBJ2-7): KAGVTQTPRYLIKTRGQQVTLSCSPISGHRSVSWYQQTPGQGLQFLFEYFSETQRNKGNFPGRFSGRQFSNSRSEMNVSTLELGDSALYLCASSGGTVSYEQYFGPGTRLTVT.

The chain uses TRBV10-2 and TRBJ1-6; D is possibly TRBD1 (5 bases). V was trimmed by 6 bases and J by 10 bases, leaving 22 bases between them. The V gene's germline CDR1 is WSHSY and CDR2 SAAADI. The CDR3 is 16 residues long. CDR3 region: CASSDGMGGGRSPLHF. In DNA form, the CDR3 reads TGCGCCAGCAGCGACGGGATGGGGGGAGGACGCTCACCCCTCCACTTT.

The chain combines TRBV9 with TRBJ2-3, with a possible D match to TRBD2 (7 bases). Trimming took 0 bases from V and 4 from J, leaving 21 bases between them. Per germline, CDR1 SGDLS and CDR2 YYNGEE. CDR3 size: 18 residues. This CDR3 reads CASSVEGGPGVAADTQYF. The CDR3 coding sequence is TGTGCCAGCAGCGTAGAGGGGGGGCCGGGGGTGGCCGCAGATACGCAGTATTTT.

This clonotype occurred a few times. The chain links TRBV27 to TRBJ2-1; D unresolved. The CDR3 has 15 amino acids. Germline V lookup: CDR1 MNHEY, CDR2 SMNVEV (reference sequence). V lost 0 bases, J lost 6 bases, and 12 bases lay in between. The CDR3 DNA is TGTGCCAGCAGTTTATCACGGGTCCCTCTCAATGAGCAGTTCTTC. This gives the protein CASSLSRVPLNEQFF.

This clonotype has just a few counts. The chain has TRBV20-1 and TRBJ2-7, with TRBD1 identical over 9 bases. CDR3 length: 14 residues. Per germline, CDR1 DFQATT and CDR2 SNEGSKA (reference sequence). Trimming removed 2 bases from V and 3 bases from J; junction bases left unmatched: 5. CDR3 sequence (DNA): TGCAGTGCTAGAAGTTTGGACAGGGGCTACGAGCAGTACTTC. This sequence encodes CSARSLDRGYEQYF.

CDR3 in DNA: TGTGCCAGCAGCTTATCGGCAGTCCTTAGGGCTTACGAGCAGTACTTC. This sequence encodes CASSLSAVLRAYEQYF. The chain couples TRBV11-2 to TRBJ2-7, with D unclear. This CDR3 is built from 16 residues. The V end was cut by 2 bases, the J end by 4 bases, with 18 bases between. Looked up from germline, CDR1 is SGHAT and CDR2 is FQNNGV.

The table lists this clonotype with a few counts. V is TRBV7-2 and J is TRBJ2-6; D uncertain. The CDR3 runs to 16 residues. Trimming removed 3 bases from V and 1 base from J, with 10 bases in between. Germline CDR1 reads SGHTA; CDR2 reads FQGNSA. CDR3 bases: TGTGCCAGCAGCTTTTGGTACGAATCTGGGGCCAACGTCCTGACTTTC. Protein sequence: CASSFWYESGANVLTF.